This T cell receptor beta chain was observed in a study of OX40 agonist ivuxolimab in advanced cancers. Libraries were prepared by immunoSEQ multiplex PCR; TCRdb keeps only in-frame clonotypes and omits some of them. This table holds tens of thousands of clones, 70% to 80% found once. CDR1 LNHDA and CDR2 SQIVND come from the germline V gene (reference sequence). The CDR3 runs 13 residues. With V trimmed by 5 bases and J by 2 bases, 0 bases remained unmatched. V is TRBV19 and J is TRBJ1-2; TRBD1 aligns across 9 bases. This clonotype was sampled from an adult with an advanced solid tumor such as melanoma, head and neck, liver or kidney cancer. This specimen was CD4+ or CD8+ T cells sorted from blood, taken in a trial of the OX40 agonist ivuxolimab. Here the CDR3 reads CASSDRGNYGYTF. For the CDR3, the DNA is TGTGCCAGTAGTGACAGGGGGAACTATGGCTACACCTTC.